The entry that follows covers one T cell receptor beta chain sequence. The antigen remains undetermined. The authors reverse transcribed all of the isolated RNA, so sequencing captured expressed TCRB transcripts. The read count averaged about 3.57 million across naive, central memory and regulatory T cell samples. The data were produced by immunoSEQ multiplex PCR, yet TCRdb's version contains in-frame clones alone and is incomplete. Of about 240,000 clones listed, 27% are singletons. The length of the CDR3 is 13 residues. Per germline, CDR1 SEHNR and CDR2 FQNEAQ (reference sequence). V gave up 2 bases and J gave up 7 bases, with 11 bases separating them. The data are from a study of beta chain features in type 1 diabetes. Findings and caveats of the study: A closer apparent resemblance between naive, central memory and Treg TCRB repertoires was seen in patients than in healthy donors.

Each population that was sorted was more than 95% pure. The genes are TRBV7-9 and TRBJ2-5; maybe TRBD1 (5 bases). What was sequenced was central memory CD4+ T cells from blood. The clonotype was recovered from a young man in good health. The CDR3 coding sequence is TGTGCCAGCAGCTTAAGTCTTCAGGGGACCCAGTACTTC. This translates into CASSLSLQGTQYF.